The 17 T cell receptor beta chains presented below share a single source sample, sequenced in a study of blood T cell repertoires in COVID-19. Assay: immunoSEQ multiplex PCR; the TCRdb copy retains only in-frame clones and omits some. Among about 200,000 clones listed, roughly 94% were seen once. The specimen sequenced was peripheral blood. Source of these receptors: a man aged 25-45 years with COVID-19, enrolled during active disease.

V and J are TRBV6-5 and TRBJ2-7; the match to TRBD2 covers 11 bases. Looked up from germline, CDR1 is MNHEY and CDR2 is SVGAGI. This CDR3 has 15 residues. The V segment lost 4 bases and the J segment 2 bases; nucleotides outside the gene matches: 4. The CDR3 DNA sequence: TGTGCCAGCAGTTTGAGACTAGCGGGGACCTACGAGCAGTACTTC. Translating gives CASSLRLAGTYEQYF.

The rearrangement joins TRBV7-3 to TRBJ2-2; 8 bases fit TRBD1. This CDR3 spans 15 amino acids. Germline V CDR1 and CDR2: SGHTA, FQGTGA. With 5 bases clipped from V and 0 bases from J, the junction kept 2 bases outside the gene matches. This CDR3 is CASSPGGSNTGELFF. The CDR3 nucleotides are TGTGCCAGCAGCCCAGGGGGCTCGAACACCGGGGAGCTGTTTTTT.

This chain connects TRBV4-1 to TRBJ1-2; 11 positions match TRBD1. There are 14 residues in the CDR3. After removal of 4 bases from V and 8 bases from J, the junction contained 6 bases not matched to a gene. Germline-derived CDR1 and CDR2 are MGHRA and YSYEKL. Written as DNA, the CDR3 is TGCGCCAGCAGCCCCGGACAGGGGGCTTGGGGCTACACCTTC. Protein: CASSPGQGAWGYTF.

This sequence joins TRBV6-6 and TRBJ1-4; tentatively, D is TRBD1 (6 bases). V gave up 8 bases and J gave up 8 bases, with 15 bases separating them. Germline CDR1 reads MNHNY; CDR2 reads SVGAGI (reference sequence). The CDR3 is made up of 13 amino acids. This CDR3 reads CASQQGLGEKLFF. CDR3 nucleotide sequence: TGTGCCAGCCAACAGGGCTTAGGAGAAAAACTGTTTTTT.

Of note for this clone: Additional DNA sequences in this sample encode the identical CDR3. The chain joins TRBV29-1 to TRBJ1-1; tentative D call: TRBD1 (6 bases). Trimming cost V 1 base and J 0 bases, with 9 bases left between them. Germline-derived CDR1 and CDR2 are SQVTM and ANQGSEA. The CDR3 contains 14 residues. The chain's CDR3 is CSVEVQGMNTEAFF. In DNA, the CDR3 is TGCAGCGTTGAAGTACAGGGCATGAACACTGAAGCTTTCTTT.

The V and J genes are TRBV5-1 and TRBJ1-2; 8 bases fit TRBD1. CDR3 size: 14 residues. Germline V lookup: CDR1 SGHRS, CDR2 YFSETQ. V lost 4 bases and J lost 4; bases outside the gene matches: 6. For the CDR3, the DNA is TGCGCCAGCAGCGAGGACAGGGCGGGCTATGGCTACACCTTC. It encodes CASSEDRAGYGYTF. The full variable domain, completed using reference TRBV5-1 and TRBJ1-2, is KAGVTQTPRYLIKTRGQQVTLSCSPISGHRSVSWYQQTPGQGLQFLFEYFSETQRNKGNFPGRFSGRQFSNSRSEMNVSTLELGDSALYLCASSEDRAGYGYTFGSGTRLTVV.

The chain carries TRBV30 and TRBJ2-7; no firm D call. The CDR3 is made up of 14 amino acids. Germline-derived CDR1 and CDR2 are GTSNPN and SVGIG (reference sequence). Trimming cost V 0 bases and J 0 bases, with 9 bases left between them. The CDR3 spells CAWSVRAYSYEQYF. The CDR3 DNA sequence: TGTGCCTGGAGTGTACGAGCTTACTCCTACGAGCAGTACTTC.

The chain joins TRBV6-1 to TRBJ2-3; 9 positions match TRBD2. In germline, CDR1 is MNHNS, CDR2 SASEGT. The V and J ends lost 1 base and 4 bases, in that order; junction bases with no gene match: 3. CDR3 size: 15 residues. CDR3 sequence (DNA): TGTGCCAGCAGTGAAGAGAGCGGGGGGTCAGATACGCAGTATTTT. Translating it yields CASSEESGGSDTQYF.

The chain is built from TRBV19 and TRBJ2-1, with TRBD2 matching over 7 bases. The CDR3 sequence is 17 residues long. Germline CDR1 reads LNHDA; CDR2 reads SQIVND (reference sequence). Trimming cost V 7 bases and J 4 bases; bases outside gene matches: 16. The CDR3 DNA follows: TGTGCCAGTAACCCCTTAGATGGCTCTAGCGGTTACAATGAGCAGTTCTTC. Amino acids: CASNPLDGSSGYNEQFF.

The chain couples TRBV6-6 to TRBJ1-2, with D possibly matching TRBD1 (5 bases). V was clipped by 5 bases and J by 4 bases, with 11 bases between them. CDR3 size: 13 residues. Germline lookup yields CDR1 MNHNY and CDR2 SVGAGI (reference sequence). The CDR3 coding sequence is TGTGCCAGCAGTCCGACAGACCCCTATGGCTACACCTTC. Encoded protein: CASSPTDPYGYTF.

The chain joins TRBV5-4 to TRBJ2-5, with 9 bases that match TRBD2. The J segment lost 5 bases and the V segment lost 1 base, leaving 6 bases of the junction unmatched. The V gene's germline CDR1 is SGHNT and CDR2 YYREEE (reference sequence). There are 15 residues in the CDR3. CDR3 sequence (DNA): TGTGCCAGCAGCTTGAGGGGACTAGCCGGCGAGACCCAGTACTTC. The encoded protein is CASSLRGLAGETQYF.

The CDR3 reads CASSPGTSGALGGETQYF. CDR3 bases: TGCGCCAGCAGCCCGGGGACTAGCGGGGCCCTGGGGGGAGAGACCCAGTACTTC. This chain links TRBV5-1 with TRBJ2-5, with 13 bases fitting TRBD2. Germline V CDR1 and CDR2: SGHRS, YFSETQ. The CDR3 has 18 residues. V gave up 4 bases and J gave up 4 bases; unmatched junction bases: 13. The whole variable domain, remainder taken from reference TRBV5-1 and TRBJ2-5, is KAGVTQTPRYLIKTRGQQVTLSCSPISGHRSVSWYQQTPGQGLQFLFEYFSETQRNKGNFPGRFSGRQFSNSRSEMNVSTLELGDSALYLCASSPGTSGALGGETQYFGPGTRLLVL.

V is TRBV4-1 and J is TRBJ2-2, with TRBD2 matching over 8 bases. CDR1 and CDR2 (germline): MGHRA, YSYEKL. There are 17 residues in the CDR3. V was pared by 1 base and J by 5 bases, with 9 bases of the junction left unmatched. The CDR3 bases are TGCGCCAGCAGCCAAGTGGGGAGCGGGGGCCAAACCGGGGAGCTGTTTTTT. It encodes CASSQVGSGGQTGELFF.

V gene TRBV12-3 or TRBV12-4 combines with J gene TRBJ2-7, with 8 bases identical to TRBD1. The CDR3 spans 13 residues. Trimming took 4 bases from V and 6 from J; bases not matched to a gene: 5. In DNA, the CDR3 is TGTGCCAGCAGTTCAGGGGGCGCGGGCGAGCAGTACTTC. Its protein product is CASSSGGAGEQYF.

This clone was found once. The chain has TRBV5-1 and TRBJ1-2, with TRBD1 identical over 11 bases. J gave up 2 bases and V 4 bases, and 7 bases lay outside the gene matches. Germline V gene sequence: CDR1 SGHRS, CDR2 YFSETQ. CDR3 size: 16 residues. The CDR3 reads CASSPGQGGLNYGYTF. The CDR3 coding sequence is TGCGCCAGCAGCCCGGGACAGGGGGGATTAAACTATGGCTACACCTTC.

The rearrangement links TRBV6-6 to TRBJ2-3; TRBD1 is a possible D gene (5 bases). V was cut by 3 bases and J by 0 bases, with 10 bases left in between. The germline CDR1 and CDR2 sequences are MNHNY and SVGAGI (reference sequence). This CDR3 region has 15 residues. The CDR3 bases are TGTGCCAGCAGTTATTCCAGGGAAAGCACAGATACGCAGTATTTT. The encoded protein is CASSYSRESTDTQYF.

The chain links TRBV11-2 to TRBJ2-5; 9 bases are a match to TRBD2. Trimming cost V 1 base and J 5 bases; bases outside gene matches: 11. This CDR3 region has 17 residues. Germline CDR1 reads SGHAT; CDR2 reads FQNNGV. In nucleotides, the CDR3 is TGTGCCAGCAGCTTAGGTGTGGCTAGCGGGGATATGGAGACCCAGTACTTC. Its protein is CASSLGVASGDMETQYF.